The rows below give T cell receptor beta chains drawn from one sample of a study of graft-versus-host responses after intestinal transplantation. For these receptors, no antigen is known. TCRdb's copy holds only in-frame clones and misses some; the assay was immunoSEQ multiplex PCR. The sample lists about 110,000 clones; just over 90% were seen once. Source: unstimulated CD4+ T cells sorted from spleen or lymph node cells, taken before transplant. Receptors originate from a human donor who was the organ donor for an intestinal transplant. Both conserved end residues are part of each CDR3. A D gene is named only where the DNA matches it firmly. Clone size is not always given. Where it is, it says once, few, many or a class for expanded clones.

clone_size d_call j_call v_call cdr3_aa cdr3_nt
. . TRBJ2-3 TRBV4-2 CASSQAGSTDTQYF TGTGCCAGCAGCCAAGCGGGGAGCACAGATACGCAGTATTTT
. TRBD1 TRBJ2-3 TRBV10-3 CATTTGLDTQYF TGTGCCACCACGACAGGGTTAGATACGCAGTATTTT
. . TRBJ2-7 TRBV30 CAWTLQNAYEQYF TGTGCCTGGACCTTACAGAATGCCTACGAGCAGTACTTC
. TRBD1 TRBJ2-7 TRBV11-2 CASSTDRSSYEQYF TGTGCCAGCAGCACGGACAGGAGCTCCTACGAGCAGTACTTC
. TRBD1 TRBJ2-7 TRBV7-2 CASSSRTGDEQYF TGTGCCAGCAGCTCGCGGACAGGGGACGAGCAGTACTTC
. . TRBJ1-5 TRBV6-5 CASSYRGGQPQHF TGTGCCAGCAGTTACAGGGGCGGACAGCCCCAGCATTTT
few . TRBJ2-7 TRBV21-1 CASCYEQYF TGTGCCAGCTGCTACGAGCAGTACTTC
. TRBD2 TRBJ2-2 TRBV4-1 CASSRPWERDGSGELFF TGCGCCAGCAGCCGACCATGGGAGCGGGACGGTTCCGGGGAGCTGTTTTTT
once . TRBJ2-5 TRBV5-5 CASSRPTDVSQYF TGTGCCAGCAGCCGCCCTACTGACGTCTCCCAGTACTTC
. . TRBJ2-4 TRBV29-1 CSVERGAQDIQYF TGCAGCGTTGAACGGGGGGCCCAGGACATTCAGTACTTC
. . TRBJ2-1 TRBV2 CASSSLVGSYNEQFF TGTGCCAGCAGTTCTCTGGTGGGCTCCTACAATGAGCAGTTCTTC
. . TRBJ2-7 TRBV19 CASSIQGNEQYF TGTGCCAGTAGTATACAGGGGAACGAGCAGTACTTC
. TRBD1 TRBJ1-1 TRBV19 CASSPGQASANTEAFF TGTGCCAGTAGTCCGGGACAGGCCTCCGCGAACACTGAAGCTTTCTTT
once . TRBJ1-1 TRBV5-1 CASSSTANTEAFF TGCGCCAGCAGCTCAACAGCGAACACTGAAGCTTTCTTT
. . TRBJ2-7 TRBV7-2 CASSLERLLSEQYF TGTGCCAGCAGCTTAGAACGACTGCTGAGTGAGCAGTACTTC
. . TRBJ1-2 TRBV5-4 CASSSPLERDRGYGYTF TGTGCCAGCAGCTCCCCGCTTGAAAGGGACCGAGGCTATGGCTACACCTTC
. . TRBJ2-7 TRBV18 CASSPPIDRSSYEQYF TGTGCCAGCTCACCCCCCATTGACAGGAGCTCCTACGAGCAGTACTTC
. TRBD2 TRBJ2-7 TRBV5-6 CASSLGLASSYEQYF TGTGCCAGCAGCTTAGGACTAGCGTCCTCCTACGAGCAGTACTTC
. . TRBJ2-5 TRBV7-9 CASSPSGVGQETQYF TGTGCCAGCAGCCCATCAGGAGTAGGCCAAGAGACCCAGTACTTC
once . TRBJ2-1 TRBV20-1 CGGGLTAEQFF TGCGGTGGGGGCCTAACCGCTGAGCAGTTCTTC
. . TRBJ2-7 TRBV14 CACSQRGTYEQYF TGTGCCTGCAGCCAGCGAGGGACCTACGAGCAGTACTTC
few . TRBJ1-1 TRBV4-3 CASSQDRWGMNTEAFF TGCGCCAGCAGCCAAGATCGTTGGGGCATGAACACTGAAGCTTTCTTT
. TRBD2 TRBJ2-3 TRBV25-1 CASSEWVSGSPSTDTQYF TGTGCCAGCAGTGAATGGGTTAGCGGGAGCCCTAGCACAGATACGCAGTATTTT
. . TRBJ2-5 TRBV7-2 CASSLGLGYQETQYF TGTGCCAGCAGCTTAGGACTCGGATACCAAGAGACCCAGTACTTC
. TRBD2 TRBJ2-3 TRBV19 CASGTSGRTDTQYF TGTGCCAGTGGGACTAGCGGGAGGACAGATACGCAGTATTTT
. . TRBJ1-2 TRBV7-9 CASSLAGGPDYGYTF TGTGCCAGCAGCTTAGCCGGGGGGCCCGACTATGGCTACACCTTC
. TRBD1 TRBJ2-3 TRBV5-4 CASSSKQGAADTQYF TGTGCCAGCAGCTCGAAACAGGGGGCTGCAGATACGCAGTATTTT
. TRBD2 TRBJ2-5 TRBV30 CAWSWTSGRETQYF TGTGCCTGGAGCTGGACTAGCGGGAGAGAGACCCAGTACTTC
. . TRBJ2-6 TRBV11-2 CASSYQGSSGANVLTF TGTGCCAGCAGCTATCAGGGGAGCTCTGGGGCCAACGTCCTGACTTTC
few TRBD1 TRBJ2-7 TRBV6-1 CASSGGRTGWTYEQYF TGTGCCAGCAGTGGGGGACGGACAGGGTGGACCTACGAGCAGTACTTC
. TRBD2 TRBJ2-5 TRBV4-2 CASSQVLAGGETQYF TGTGCCAGCAGCCAAGTCCTAGCGGGAGGGGAGACCCAGTACTTC
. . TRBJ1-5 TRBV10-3 CAISEGGMSQPQHF TGTGCCATCAGTGAGGGGGGAATGAGCCAGCCCCAGCATTTT
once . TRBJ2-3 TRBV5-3 CARSVHTGKRADTQYF TGTGCCAGAAGCGTACATACAGGGAAGAGGGCAGATACGCAGTATTTT
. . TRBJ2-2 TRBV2 CASSPFLARNTGELFF TGTGCCAGCAGTCCGTTTTTAGCGAGAAACACCGGGGAGCTGTTTTTT
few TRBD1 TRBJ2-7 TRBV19 CASAARTGVSYEQYF TGTGCCAGCGCCGCCAGGACAGGGGTGTCCTACGAGCAGTACTTC
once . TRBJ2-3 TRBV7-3 CASSLDRWDRRTDTQYF TGTGCCAGCAGCTTAGATCGTTGGGACCGACGCACAGATACGCAGTATTTT
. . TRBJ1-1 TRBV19 CASSIPRGGGNTEAFF TGTGCCAGTAGTATCCCCCGAGGGGGGGGAAACACTGAAGCTTTCTTT
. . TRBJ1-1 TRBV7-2 CASSLGRMNTEAFF TGTGCCAGCAGCCTGGGACGGATGAACACTGAAGCTTTCTTT
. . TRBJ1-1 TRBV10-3 CAISESAAPTNTEAFF TGTGCCATCAGTGAGTCAGCTGCCCCGACCAACACTGAAGCTTTCTTT
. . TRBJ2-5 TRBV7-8 CASSPSIQETQYF TGTGCCAGCAGCCCATCCATCCAAGAGACCCAGTACTTC
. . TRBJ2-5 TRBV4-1 CASSQVGWESRETQYF TGCGCCAGCAGCCAAGTCGGGTGGGAGTCCCGGGAGACCCAGTACTTC
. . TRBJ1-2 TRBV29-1 CSVGRGGYYGYTF TGCAGCGTTGGTCGAGGGGGGTACTATGGCTACACCTTC
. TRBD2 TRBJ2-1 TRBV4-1 CASSLSGGSSYNEQFF TGCGCCAGCAGCCTTAGCGGGGGGAGCTCCTACAATGAGCAGTTCTTC
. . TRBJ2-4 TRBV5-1 CASSLRGDGKNIQYF TGCGCCAGCAGCTTACGGGGAGATGGCAAAAACATTCAGTACTTC
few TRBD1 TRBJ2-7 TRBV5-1 CASSLGTGNLEQYF TGCGCCAGCAGTTTGGGGACAGGGAACCTCGAGCAGTACTTC
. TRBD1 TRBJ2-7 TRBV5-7 CASSPGGSSYEQYF TGTGCCAGCAGCCCAGGGGGCTCCTCCTACGAGCAGTACTTC
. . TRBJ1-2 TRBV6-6 CASSYPKQGDHGYTF TGTGCCAGCAGTTACCCAAAACAGGGTGACCATGGCTACACCTTC
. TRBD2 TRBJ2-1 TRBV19 CASSMGLANNEQFF TGTGCCAGTAGTATGGGACTAGCCAACAATGAGCAGTTCTTC
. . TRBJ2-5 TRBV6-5 CASSYSGDRPETQYF TGTGCCAGCAGTTACTCCGGGGACCGCCCGGAGACCCAGTACTTC
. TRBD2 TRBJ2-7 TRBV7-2 CASSYRGLGGYEQYF TGTGCCAGCAGCTACCGAGGACTAGGAGGCTACGAGCAGTACTTC
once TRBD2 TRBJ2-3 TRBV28 CASSRAGGIDTQYF TGTGCCAGCAGTCGAGCGGGAGGGATAGATACGCAGTATTTT
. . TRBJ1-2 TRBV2 CASSEGGGGYTF TGTGCCAGCAGTGAGGGTGGCGGGGGCTACACCTTC
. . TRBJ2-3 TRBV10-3 CAISGGTAAAYTQYF TGTGCCATCAGTGGGGGGACCGCCGCTGCATATACGCAGTATTTT
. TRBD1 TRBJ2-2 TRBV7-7 CASSLGQGPNTGELFF TGTGCCAGCAGCTTAGGACAGGGTCCTAACACCGGGGAGCTGTTTTTT
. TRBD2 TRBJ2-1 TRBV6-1 CASSEIAGDEQFF TGTGCCAGCAGTGAAATAGCGGGAGATGAGCAGTTCTTC
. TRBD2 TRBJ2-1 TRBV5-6 CASSPLAGGLVKQFF TGTGCCAGCAGCCCACTAGCGGGAGGCCTGGTTAAGCAGTTCTTC
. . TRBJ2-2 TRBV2 CASSGVLALGDTGELFF TGTGCCAGCAGTGGGGTGCTAGCCCTTGGTGACACCGGGGAGCTGTTTTTT
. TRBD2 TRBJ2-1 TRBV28 CASSVAGYNEQFF TGTGCCAGCAGTGTAGCGGGGTACAATGAGCAGTTCTTC
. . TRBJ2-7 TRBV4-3 CASSQERRQGPSYEQYF TGCGCCAGCAGCCAAGAAAGAAGGCAGGGGCCCAGCTACGAGCAGTACTTC